This T cell receptor beta chain was found in a study of T cells after yellow fever vaccination. This clonotype was detected ten times or more. Its matching antigen is unknown. Whole-study findings and limits: A small proportion of clonotypes was detected in both the CD4 and CD8 compartments.

TCRdb re-called the 5' RACE reads through MiXCR, storing one row per CDR3 protein. The sample has some 97,000 distinct CDR3 sequences, around 5.5% seen once. This CDR3 contains 15 residues. Germline V gene lookup returns CDR1 SQVTM and CDR2 ANQGSEA. Trimming cost V 3 bases and J 1 base; bases outside gene matches: 4. This TCR came from a man between 18 and 35 years old who received the YFV17D yellow fever vaccine. The V and J genes are TRBV29-1 and TRBJ2-2; TRBD1 aligns across 8 bases. Sequencing used CD8+ T cells sorted from PBMCs, obtained 10 days after the yellow fever booster vaccination. CDR3: CSVDLGQGNTGELFF. The CDR3 DNA sequence: TGCAGCGTTGACCTCGGACAGGGGAACACCGGGGAGCTGTTTTTT.